Shown below are 32 T cell receptor beta chains from a single sample sequenced in a study of T-cell reconstitution after alpha-beta-depleted transplantation in children. It was with unique molecular identifiers that the TCRbeta library was prepared. TCRdb used MiXCR to reprocess the PCR reads, holding one entry per CDR3 protein. This sample carries some 250,000 distinct CDR3 sequences, more than 10% of them seen once, and the ten largest clones take roughly 2.6%. The sample in question was PBMCs from the stem cell graft donor, obtained from the stem cell graft. These TCRs come from a human donor who donated a stem cell graft to a child with acute lymphoblastic leukemia.

This clonotype appeared many times. The V call is TRBV19, the J call TRBJ2-1; D could derive from TRBD1 or TRBD2 (5 bases each). The CDR3 totals 15 residues. CDR1 is LNHDA, CDR2 SQIVND, per germline (reference sequence). V lost 5 bases to trimming and J lost 8 bases, with 19 bases between them. CDR3 nucleotides: TGTGCCAGTAGTTTAGGGAAGGGGAGAGGGGATGAGCAGTTCTTC. Protein: CASSLGKGRGDEQFF.

In its sample, this clonotype was seen many times. The genes are TRBV10-3 and TRBJ2-1; D might be TRBD2 (6 bases). From germline, CDR1 is ENHRY and CDR2 SYGVKD. Trimming pared 6 bases from V and 4 bases from J, leaving 10 bases between. This CDR3 region has 13 residues. CDR3 bases: TGTGCCATCAGGCGGGGTTCGTACAATGAGCAGTTCTTC. Translating it yields CAIRRGSYNEQFF.

This rearrangement joins TRBV7-9 to TRBJ2-7, with 7 positions matching TRBD2. The germline V gene has CDR1 SEHNR and CDR2 FQNEAQ (reference sequence). The CDR3 runs 15 residues. After removal of 5 bases from V and 4 bases from J, the junction contained 11 bases not matched to a gene. CDR3: CASSLRAGREYEQYF. CDR3 DNA sequence: TGTGCCAGCAGCCTCCGGGCGGGGCGGGAGTACGAGCAGTACTTC.

This clonotype appeared many times. This sequence joins TRBV7-2 and TRBJ2-7; tentatively, D is TRBD1 or TRBD2 (5 bases each). The CDR3 runs to 16 residues. Germline V gene data show CDR1 as SGHTA and CDR2 as FQGNSA. V gave up 1 base and J gave up 0 bases, with 13 bases separating them. This chain's CDR3 is CASSLEEGRSSYEQYF. The CDR3 nucleotides read TGTGCCAGCAGCTTAGAAGAGGGGCGAAGCTCCTACGAGCAGTACTTC.

The chain is built from TRBV13 and TRBJ2-7, with 7 bases aligning to TRBD1. The V gene end was trimmed by 2 bases and the J gene end by 3 bases; junction bases not matched to a gene: 7. In germline, CDR1 is PRHDT, CDR2 FYEKMQ (reference sequence). The CDR3 consists of 15 residues. CDR3 protein: CASSLLGDRDYEQYF. The DNA of the CDR3 is TGTGCCAGCAGCTTATTGGGAGACAGGGACTACGAGCAGTACTTC.

This clonotype has ten or more counts. The genes are TRBV28 and TRBJ2-5; the match to TRBD2 covers 8 bases. This CDR3 comprises 17 residues. V shed 3 bases and J 5 bases; nucleotides not matched to a gene: 14. From germline, CDR1 is MDHEN and CDR2 SYDVKM. As DNA, the CDR3 is TGTGCCAGCAGTTTGCTACTCCCGGGACTAGGGTTGGAGACCCAGTACTTC. It translates to CASSLLLPGLGLETQYF.

The sample holds many counts of this clonotype. The chain couples TRBV12-3 or TRBV12-4 to TRBJ1-2; D is uncertain. V lost 2 bases and J lost 4, with 5 bases in between. The CDR3 runs 12 residues. CDR3 nucleotide sequence: TGTGCCAGCAGTTTAAGGGTCTATGGCTACACCTTC. It translates to CASSLRVYGYTF.

This clonotype was seen many times. The rearrangement links TRBV11-2 to TRBJ2-1; D remains unclear. V shed 0 bases and J shed 0 bases, with 6 bases lying between them. The CDR3 has 15 residues. Germline CDR1 reads SGHAT; CDR2 reads FQNNGV. CDR3 sequence reads: CASSLEYSSYNEQFF. The CDR3, as DNA: TGTGCCAGCAGCTTAGAGTATAGCTCCTACAATGAGCAGTTCTTC. The variable domain in full, completed from reference TRBV11-2 and TRBJ2-1, reads EAGVAQSPRYKIIEKRQSVAFWCNPISGHATLYWYQQILGQGPKLLIQFQNNGVVDDSQLPKDRFSAERLKGVDSTLKIQPAKLEDSAVYLCASSLEYSSYNEQFFGPGTRLTVL.

This clonotype has at least ten counts. Written as DNA, the CDR3 is TGCAGTGCTAGGAGGGAGAGCACAGATACGCAGTATTTT. Translating it yields CSARRESTDTQYF. The chain has TRBV20-1 and TRBJ2-3, with D possibly being TRBD2 (5 bases). The CDR3 is 13 residues long. The germline CDR1 and CDR2 sequences are DFQATT and SNEGSKA (reference sequence). V gave up 3 bases and J gave up 0 bases, with 7 bases separating them.

Note on this clonotype: Given a much more abundant clone one base away, this may be a read error. J is TRBJ1-5 and V is TRBV5-1; 7 nucleotides agree with TRBD1. The CDR3 runs to 16 residues. Germline assignment: CDR1 SGHRS and CDR2 YFSETQ. Here the CDR3 reads CASSYEPTGSSQPQHF. The CDR3 bases are TGCGCCAGCAGCTACGAACCGACAGGGAGCAGTCAGCCCCAGCATTTT. The variable domain in full, with the rest retrieved from reference TRBV5-1 and TRBJ1-5, is KAGVTQTPRYLIKTRGQQVTLSCSPISGHRSVSWYQQTPGQGLQFLFEYFSETQRNKGNFPGRFSGRQFSNSRSEMNVSTLELGDSALYLCASSYEPTGSSQPQHFGDGTRLSIL.

This sequence joins TRBV7-2 and TRBJ1-2; perhaps TRBD1 as D (5 bases). The CDR3 loop spans 13 amino acids. The germline V gene has CDR1 SGHTA and CDR2 FQGNSA. V lost 7 bases and J lost 8, with 17 bases in between. CDR3 DNA sequence: TGTGCCAGCACCCCGGGCAGGGCGAACGGCTACACCTTC. Protein sequence: CASTPGRANGYTF.

This clonotype was seen once. The chain couples TRBV7-2 to TRBJ2-7; the D gene could be TRBD1 or TRBD2 (5 bases each). CDR1 is SGHTA and CDR2 is FQGNSA in the germline V gene. The CDR3 is made up of 12 amino acids. With 5 bases removed from V and 9 bases from J, the gap between germline ends came to 14 bases. The CDR3 DNA reads TGTGCCAGCAGCCAGGGACCAACGGTGCAGTACTTC. This encodes CASSQGPTVQYF.

This clonotype has at least ten counts. The rearrangement uses TRBV10-3 and TRBJ1-2, with D tentatively TRBD1 (6 bases). The CDR3 has 14 amino acids. Germline V gives CDR1 ENHRY, CDR2 SYGVKD. V lost 0 bases to trimming and J lost 6 bases, with 11 bases between them. CDR3 amino acids: CAISESRGANGYTF. As DNA, the CDR3 is TGTGCCATCAGTGAGTCACGGGGGGCTAATGGCTACACCTTC.

This clonotype occurred many times. This chain uses TRBV5-5 with TRBJ1-2; tentative D call: TRBD1 (6 bases). The CDR3 is made up of 14 amino acids. V was shortened by 0 bases and J by 8 bases, with 14 bases between the two germline ends. The V gene's germline CDR1 is SGHKS and CDR2 YYEKEE (reference sequence). The CDR3 reads CASSLGTAPRGYTF. The CDR3 DNA follows: TGTGCCAGCAGCTTGGGGACAGCTCCCCGGGGCTACACCTTC.

The CDR3 coding sequence is TGTGCCAGCAGCCCCCTGGCCCTAGCGCCCGGGGAGCTGTTTTTT. It yields the protein CASSPLALAPGELFF. V is TRBV7-3 and J is TRBJ2-2, with D possibly matching TRBD2 (6 bases). CDR3 size: 15 residues. Germline V gene sequence: CDR1 SGHTA, CDR2 FQGTGA. Trimming removed 5 bases at V and 6 bases at J, with 16 bases between.

In this sample, this clonotype turned up a few times. The chain employs TRBV19 and TRBJ1-5; no clear D gene. The CDR3 consists of 14 residues. The V end lost 3 bases, the J end lost 4 bases, and 10 bases lay between the germline ends. The germline V gene has CDR1 LNHDA and CDR2 SQIVND (reference sequence). DNA for the CDR3: TGTGCCAGTAGTATTTTGGAGCCGAATCAGCCCCAGCATTTT. Amino acids: CASSILEPNQPQHF.

Ten or more counts support this clonotype. The gene calls are TRBV9 and TRBJ1-5; D unclear. CDR3 length: 15 residues. Germline V lookup: CDR1 SGDLS, CDR2 YYNGEE. V was trimmed by 3 bases and J by 3 bases, leaving 13 bases between them. CDR3 amino acids: CASSAEDDLNQPQHF. The CDR3 DNA reads as TGTGCCAGCAGCGCGGAGGACGACCTCAATCAGCCCCAGCATTTT.

There are many counts of this clonotype. The rearrangement uses TRBV2 and TRBJ1-3, with D possibly TRBD1 on 5 matching bases. Germline V gene data show CDR1 as SNHLY and CDR2 as FYNNEI. V was clipped by 8 bases and J by 3 bases, with 11 bases between them. The CDR3 is made up of 13 amino acids. CDR3 nucleotide sequence: TGTGCCAGCCACGGGACTTATGGAAACACCATATATTTT. Protein product: CASHGTYGNTIYF.

This clonotype has a count of ten or more. The V gene is TRBV13, the J gene TRBJ1-1, with 11 bases fitting TRBD1. With 4 bases clipped from V and 6 bases from J, the junction kept 7 bases outside the gene matches. This CDR3 region has 15 residues. Germline values: CDR1 PRHDT, CDR2 FYEKMQ (reference sequence). CDR3 protein: CASSSGQGAVAEAFF. CDR3 nucleotides: TGTGCCAGCAGCTCCGGACAGGGGGCAGTCGCTGAAGCTTTCTTT.

This clonotype has a count of ten or more. The chain is built from TRBV10-3 and TRBJ2-5, with 7 bases lining up with TRBD2. Trimming cost V 5 bases and J 5 bases; bases outside gene matches: 5. The germline gives CDR1 ENHRY, CDR2 SYGVKD. This CDR3 region has 13 residues. The CDR3 DNA reads TGTGCCATCAGTCCTGGACTAGTGGAGACCCAGTACTTC. Translated: CAISPGLVETQYF.

This clonotype was seen ten or more times. The chain links TRBV27 to TRBJ1-5; D uncertain. This CDR3 has 10 residues. Between the trimmed V and J ends, which lost 7 bases and 7 bases, there was a span of 5 bases. Germline CDR1 MNHEY, CDR2 SMNVEV (reference sequence). CDR3 loop: CASIIQPQHF. CDR3 DNA: TGTGCCAGCATAATACAGCCCCAGCATTTT.

This clonotype was detected many times. This sequence joins TRBV6-1 and TRBJ2-3; possibly TRBD1 for D (5 bases). Germline CDR1 reads MNHNS; CDR2 reads SASEGT. Trimming left V 2 bases short and J 5 bases short, with 5 bases between. This CDR3 has 12 amino acids. CDR3 sequence reads: CASSERGDTQYF. The CDR3 DNA is TGTGCCAGCAGTGAAAGGGGAGATACGCAGTATTTT.

In this sample, this clonotype turned up many times. The chain employs TRBV3-1 and TRBJ1-2, with D perhaps matching TRBD1 (6 bases). Germline-derived CDR1 and CDR2 are LGHDT and YNNKEL (reference sequence). The V gene lost 1 base and the J gene lost 8 bases, with 17 bases spanning the gap. The length of the CDR3 is 15 residues. The CDR3 is CASSQVPSTGWGYTF. As DNA, the CDR3 is TGTGCCAGCAGCCAAGTCCCGTCGACAGGATGGGGCTACACCTTC.

As concerns this clonotype: At one of its ends the junction is not consistent with the germline gene, which may arise from a read error. The V call is TRBV7-2, the J call TRBJ2-6; 9 bases are shared with TRBD1. The germline gives CDR1 SGHTA, CDR2 FQGNSA. There are 16 residues in the CDR3. As DNA, the CDR3 is TGTGCCAGCAGCTCACAGGGGGCGCCTGGGGCCAACGGCCTGACTTTC. Translating it yields CASSSQGAPGANGLTF.

This clonotype was counted many times. The rearrangement joins TRBV5-1 to TRBJ2-2, with D unresolved. Trimming removed 2 bases at V and 4 bases at J, with 9 bases between. The CDR3 is made up of 14 amino acids. Germline V CDR1 and CDR2: SGHRS, YFSETQ. The CDR3 DNA reads TGCGCCAGCAGCTTAATACAGACCACCGGGGAGCTGTTTTTT. This gives the protein CASSLIQTTGELFF.

This clonotype was seen ten or more times. The V and J genes are TRBV12-3 or TRBV12-4 and TRBJ1-5; D is ambiguous. Deletions cut 3 bases from V and 7 bases from J, with 10 bases between. The CDR3 runs 13 residues. The CDR3 protein is CASSLEYAQPQHF. The CDR3 DNA reads as TGTGCCAGCAGTTTGGAGTATGCCCAGCCCCAGCATTTT.

This clonotype was counted ten times or more. The chain employs TRBV28 and TRBJ1-1; TRBD1 matches at 12 bases. The CDR3 totals 14 residues. In germline, CDR1 is MDHEN, CDR2 SYDVKM. J lost 4 bases, V lost 6 bases, and 3 bases had no gene match. The CDR3 DNA sequence: TGTGCCAGCAGGGGACAGGGGGCCGGCACTGAAGCTTTCTTT. It translates to CASRGQGAGTEAFF.

This clonotype was detected a few times. The chain uses TRBV7-6 and TRBJ2-3, with D perhaps TRBD1 or TRBD2 (5 bases each). Germline values: CDR1 SGHVS, CDR2 FNYEAQ. The CDR3 extends over 14 amino acids. Trimming took 5 bases from V and 4 from J, leaving 13 bases between them. This chain's CDR3 is CASSGWGRADTQYF. CDR3 nucleotides: TGTGCCAGCAGCGGGTGGGGGAGAGCAGATACGCAGTATTTT.

This clonotype was seen many times. The chain has TRBV5-1 and TRBJ2-3; possibly TRBD2 for D (5 bases). This CDR3 has 14 amino acids. Between the trimmed V and J ends, which lost 4 bases and 8 bases, there was a span of 17 bases. Germline CDR1 is SGHRS and CDR2 is YFSETQ. DNA of the CDR3: TGCGCCAGCAGCCCTCGCAAACTAGTGGCTACGCAGTATTTT. Protein: CASSPRKLVATQYF.

This clonotype was seen at least ten times. V gene TRBV29-1 combines with J gene TRBJ2-7; weak D call: TRBD1 (6 bases). This CDR3 spans 12 amino acids. Trimming cost V 7 bases and J 2 bases, with 12 bases left between them. Per germline, CDR1 SQVTM and CDR2 ANQGSEA. The CDR3 DNA sequence: TGCAGCGCCGCAAGGGGGACCTACGAGCAGTACTTC. Protein product: CSAARGTYEQYF.

This clonotype was observed many times. The chain couples TRBV5-1 to TRBJ2-7; a weak D match, TRBD2 (6 bases). Germline loops: CDR1 SGHRS, CDR2 YFSETQ. V was clipped by 4 bases and J by 7 bases, with 18 bases between them. This CDR3 region has 14 residues. CDR3 DNA: TGCGCCAGCAGCCCCGCGCTAGCGCAAGGGGAGCAGTACTTC. Translation: CASSPALAQGEQYF. Based on the CDR3 plus reference TRBV5-1 and TRBJ2-7, the full variable domain is KAGVTQTPRYLIKTRGQQVTLSCSPISGHRSVSWYQQTPGQGLQFLFEYFSETQRNKGNFPGRFSGRQFSNSRSEMNVSTLELGDSALYLCASSPALAQGEQYFGPGTRLTVT.

Notes on this clonotype: Possible read error: a much larger clone is one base away. The J gene is TRBJ2-3, the V gene TRBV10-1; D may correspond to TRBD1 or TRBD2 (5 bases each). V lost 5 bases to trimming and J lost 4 bases, with 16 bases between them. The CDR3 length is 15 residues. Per germline, CDR1 WNHNN and CDR2 SYGVQD (reference sequence). The CDR3 sequence: CASSSQGAGPDTQYF. CDR3 DNA: TGCGCCAGCAGTTCCCAGGGTGCGGGCCCAGATACGCAGTATTTT.